This TCR beta chain derives from a study of cytomegalovirus exposure and HLA in healthy donors. Findings and limits, study-wide: For presence/absence analyses, sequencing depth was assumed to be roughly uniform across donors.

To note about this clone: Its cognate antigen is unknown.

Nominally healthy donors were sampled, though unrecorded immune exposures were likely. Both 60 Vbeta primers and 13 Jbeta primers went into the PCR. Original methodology: In a later analysis, around 87 million unique TCR beta chains included roughly 11 million shared by two or more donors. Sequenced by immunoSEQ multiplex PCR; TCRdb stores in-frame clones only, minus some. V, J and clone size are those of that table, while D and trimming were read from the DNA. The sample includes 150,000 to 200,000 clones, approximately 75% of them seen just once. Germline lookup yields CDR1 SNHLY and CDR2 FYNNEI. The CDR3 contains 16 residues. V dropped 6 bases and J dropped 0 bases, with 14 bases sitting between them.

This sequence joins TRBV2 and TRBJ2-2; D possibly corresponds to TRBD2 (5 bases). The source material was PBMCs. The TCR comes from a man aged 50 to 60 in good health and CMV-seropositive. CDR3 in DNA: TGTGCCAGCAGGCTAGACTGGGGAGCGAACACCGGGGAGCTGTTTTTT. This encodes CASRLDWGANTGELFF. Drawing the rest from reference TRBV2 and TRBJ2-2, the complete variable domain is EPEVTQTPSHQVTQMGQEVILRCVPISNHLYFYWYRQILGQKVEFLVSFYNNEISEKSEIFDDQFSVERPDGSNFTLKIRSTKLEDSAMYFCASRLDWGANTGELFFGEGSRLTVL.